This T cell receptor beta chain was recovered during a study of technical replicates of blood from four donors. Trimming shortened V by 3 bases and J by 6 bases, and 8 bases separated the two germline ends. Germline V gives CDR1 SGHTA, CDR2 FQGTGA. The CDR3 covers 13 residues. This table comes from immunoSEQ multiplex PCR, and its TCRdb copy is limited to in-frame clones, with some not included. The sample consists of some 70,000 clones, 95% to 97% of them appearing once. The source material was T cells isolated from PBMCs. This TCR was sampled from a human donor in good health. The rearrangement links TRBV7-3 to TRBJ2-2; D unresolved. CDR3 region: CASSFGGPGELFF. Written as DNA, the CDR3 is TGTGCCAGCAGCTTTGGCGGCCCCGGGGAGCTGTTTTTT.